The 23 T cell receptor beta chains reported below all come from one sample, sequenced in a study of blood T cell repertoires in COVID-19. Data came from immunoSEQ multiplex PCR; TCRdb stores just in-frame clones and leaves some out. The sample contains about 80,000 clones, approximately 80% of which appear only once. Input material: peripheral blood. Every receptor here comes from a human donor in a cohort sampled during active COVID-19.

V is TRBV6-1 and J is TRBJ2-3; TRBD2 aligns across 9 bases. CDR3 size: 17 residues. The J segment lost 3 bases and the V segment lost 3 bases, leaving 10 bases of the junction unmatched. Germline V CDR1 and CDR2: MNHNS, SASEGT. The chain's CDR3 is CASSDMRGGFWTDTQYF. CDR3 coding DNA: TGTGCCAGCAGTGATATGCGGGGGGGGTTCTGGACAGATACGCAGTATTTT.

CDR3: CASSQIGTGWYEQYF. The CDR3 region has the DNA TGTGCCAGCAGCCAAATCGGGACAGGGTGGTACGAGCAGTACTTC. The chain has TRBV14 and TRBJ2-7; the match to TRBD1 covers 9 bases. V lost 2 bases, J lost 4 bases, and 6 bases stayed unmatched. This CDR3 region has 15 residues. CDR1 and CDR2 from the germline V gene are SGHDN and FVKESK.

The chain joins TRBV30 to TRBJ2-3; TRBD2 matches 8 bases. J gave up 2 bases and V 0 bases, and 4 bases lay outside the gene matches. CDR1 GTSNPN and CDR2 SVGIG come from the germline V gene (reference sequence). This CDR3 contains 15 residues. The DNA of the CDR3 is TGTGCCTGGAGTGTCAAGCGGGGGCCCACAGATACGCAGTATTTT. This translates into CAWSVKRGPTDTQYF. Full variable domain (remainder filled in from reference TRBV30 and TRBJ2-3): SQTIHQWPATLVQPVGSPLSLECTVEGTSNPNLYWYRQAAGRGLQLLFYSVGIGQISSEVPQNLSASRPQDRQFILSSKKLLLSDSGFYLCAWSVKRGPTDTQYFGPGTRLTVL.

The V call is TRBV7-3, the J call TRBJ2-1; TRBD1 matches at 12 bases. In germline, CDR1 is SGHTA, CDR2 FQGTGA. This CDR3 comprises 16 residues. With 1 base clipped from V and 9 bases from J, the junction kept 7 bases outside the gene matches. CDR3 loop: CASSLNRDRGLFEQFF. The CDR3 DNA reads TGTGCCAGCAGCTTAAATCGGGACAGGGGGCTGTTTGAGCAGTTCTTC.

The V call is TRBV9, the J call TRBJ2-3; 15 bases are shared with TRBD2. Per germline, CDR1 SGDLS and CDR2 YYNGEE. With 3 bases clipped from V and 2 bases from J, the junction kept 10 bases outside the gene matches. The CDR3 extends over 19 amino acids. The CDR3 here is CASSGRVRTSGGVTDTQYF. The CDR3 coding sequence is TGTGCCAGCAGCGGAAGAGTACGGACTAGCGGGGGGGTCACAGATACGCAGTATTTT.

The rearrangement uses TRBV11-2 and TRBJ1-5; maybe TRBD1 (5 bases). Trimming shortened V by 1 base and J by 0 bases, and 16 bases separated the two germline ends. From germline, CDR1 is SGHAT and CDR2 FQNNGV. The CDR3 has 18 residues. The CDR3 reads CASSLGTGPGYSNQPQHF. CDR3 coding DNA: TGTGCCAGCAGCTTAGGCACAGGACCCGGTTATAGCAATCAGCCCCAGCATTTT.

This chain joins TRBV6-6 and TRBJ2-1, with D hard to call. The CDR3 is made up of 11 amino acids. V was trimmed by 3 bases and J by 5 bases, leaving 2 bases between them. Looked up from germline, CDR1 is MNHNY and CDR2 is SVGAGI (reference sequence). The CDR3 spells CASSYNNEQFF. CDR3 nucleotide sequence: TGTGCCAGCAGTTATAACAATGAGCAGTTCTTC.

The chain employs TRBV7-6 and TRBJ2-3, with D unresolved. Germline V lookup: CDR1 SGHVS, CDR2 FNYEAQ. This CDR3 contains 13 residues. V shed 5 bases and J shed 5 bases, with 11 bases lying between them. The CDR3 nucleotides are TGTGCCAGCAGCCCCACCCGCGAAGATACGCAGTATTTT. This encodes CASSPTREDTQYF.

This chain joins TRBV28 and TRBJ1-4; D perhaps matches TRBD1 (5 bases). Looked up from germline, CDR1 is MDHEN and CDR2 is SYDVKM. This CDR3 contains 13 residues. V gave up 3 bases and J gave up 12 bases, with 14 bases separating them. The CDR3: CASSFPRGTELFF. The CDR3 nucleotides are TGTGCCAGCAGTTTCCCCCGCGGGACGGAACTGTTTTTT. Combining the CDR3 with reference TRBV28 and TRBJ1-4 gives the whole variable domain DVKVTQSSRYLVKRTGEKVFLECVQDMDHENMFWYRQDPGLGLRLIYFSYDVKMKEKGDIPEGYSVSREKKERFSLILESASTNQTSMYLCASSFPRGTELFFGSGTQLSVL.

The chain recombines TRBV19 with TRBJ2-7; TRBD1 is a possible D gene (6 bases). CDR1 and CDR2 (germline): LNHDA, SQIVND (reference sequence). V lost 1 base, J lost 0 bases, and 13 bases lay in between. The CDR3 totals 16 residues. The CDR3 reads CASSIAWGHLSYEQYF. The CDR3 nucleotides are TGTGCCAGTAGTATAGCTTGGGGACATCTCTCCTACGAGCAGTACTTC. Combining the CDR3 with reference TRBV19 and TRBJ2-7 gives the whole variable domain DGGITQSPKYLFRKEGQNVTLSCEQNLNHDAMYWYRQDPGQGLRLIYYSQIVNDFQKGDIAEGYSVSREKKESFPLTVTSAQKNPTAFYLCASSIAWGHLSYEQYFGPGTRLTVT.

V gene TRBV2 combines with J gene TRBJ1-2, with 8 positions matching TRBD1. Germline CDR1 is SNHLY and CDR2 is FYNNEI. V gave up 7 bases and J gave up 3 bases; unmatched junction bases: 4. This CDR3 region has 13 residues. The CDR3 spells CASKLDRDYGYTF. For the CDR3, the DNA is TGTGCCAGCAAACTGGACAGGGACTATGGCTACACCTTC.

The chain joins TRBV6-6 to TRBJ1-6; TRBD1 aligns across 8 bases. The trim removed 5 bases at V and 8 bases at J, leaving 5 bases unmatched. This CDR3 contains 14 residues. Germline CDR1 and CDR2: MNHNY and SVGAGI (reference sequence). CDR3 DNA sequence: TGTGCCAGCAGTGCAGGGGGCGCAGATTCACCCCTCCACTTT. Protein sequence: CASSAGGADSPLHF.

This chain connects TRBV5-1 to TRBJ2-3; 7 bases are shared with TRBD2. The junction had 5 bases not matched to a gene; V was cut back by 0 bases and J by 4 bases. CDR1 and CDR2 (germline): SGHRS, YFSETQ. The CDR3 loop spans 15 amino acids. In DNA, the CDR3 is TGCGCCAGCAGCTTGGGAGGGAGGGCCTCAGATACGCAGTATTTT. Translating it yields CASSLGGRASDTQYF.

CDR3 amino acids: CASSTIRRGWRGGSYNEQFF. Written as DNA, the CDR3 is TGTGCCAGCAGTACCATCCGCCGCGGGTGGCGGGGGGGCTCGTACAATGAGCAGTTCTTC. The chain joins TRBV28 to TRBJ2-1; TRBD2 matches at 9 bases. The trim removed 5 bases at V and 4 bases at J, leaving 21 bases unmatched. The germline CDR1 and CDR2 sequences are MDHEN and SYDVKM. This CDR3 has 20 amino acids.

The rearrangement joins TRBV19 to TRBJ2-7; 7 positions match TRBD1. The CDR3 is 14 residues long. Germline V gene sequence: CDR1 LNHDA, CDR2 SQIVND (reference sequence). The V segment lost 4 bases and the J segment 2 bases; nucleotides outside the gene matches: 5. The DNA of the CDR3 is TGTGCCAGTAGTACAGGGGGTTCGGCCTACGAGCAGTACTTC. Translated: CASSTGGSAYEQYF.

CDR3 coding DNA: TGTGCCAGCAGCTTTCCACAGGGACGAGGCGCCGGGGAGCTGTTTTTT. Translation: CASSFPQGRGAGELFF. V gene TRBV5-4 combines with J gene TRBJ2-2; D is possibly TRBD1 (6 bases). Deletions cut 2 bases from V and 6 bases from J, with 17 bases between. The germline V gene encodes CDR1 SGHNT and CDR2 YYREEE (reference sequence). There are 16 residues in the CDR3.

The genes are TRBV10-3 and TRBJ2-3; 8 bases map to TRBD2. This CDR3 is built from 19 residues. V dropped 3 bases and J dropped 0; count of bases not matched to a gene: 14. Germline values: CDR1 ENHRY, CDR2 SYGVKD. This CDR3 is CAISERSAFGGDSTDTQYF. The CDR3 DNA reads as TGTGCCATCAGTGAACGGTCAGCTTTCGGGGGGGATAGCACAGATACGCAGTATTTT.

V and J are TRBV24-1 and TRBJ1-2, with D possibly matching TRBD1 (6 bases). Between the trimmed V and J ends, which lost 5 bases and 6 bases, there was a span of 12 bases. Germline V lookup: CDR1 KGHDR, CDR2 SFDVKD. The CDR3 is 13 amino acids. CDR3 loop: CATSVEQGDGYTF. CDR3 nucleotides: TGTGCCACCAGTGTGGAACAGGGCGATGGCTACACCTTC.

This rearrangement joins TRBV24-1 to TRBJ1-2; 9 bases are a match to TRBD1. The CDR3 runs to 15 residues. CDR1 KGHDR and CDR2 SFDVKD come from the germline V gene. Losses at the gene ends were 3 bases for V and 6 bases for J; bases not matched to a gene: 7. In nucleotides, the CDR3 is TGTGCCACCAGTGATACTAACAGGGGGCTAGATGGCTACACCTTC. The encoded protein is CATSDTNRGLDGYTF.

This sequence joins TRBV6-5 and TRBJ1-5; 7 nucleotides agree with TRBD1. V lost 6 bases and J lost 4; bases outside the gene matches: 6. The germline V gene has CDR1 MNHEY and CDR2 SVGAGI. The CDR3 consists of 14 residues. The CDR3, as DNA: TGTGCCAGCAGACCACAGGGGCAGAATCAGCCCCAGCATTTT. It is translated as CASRPQGQNQPQHF.

The J gene is TRBJ1-2, the V gene TRBV29-1, with no clear D. The germline V and J ends were trimmed by 7 bases and 6 bases, with 9 bases remaining between them. Germline V CDR1 and CDR2: SQVTM, ANQGSEA. The CDR3 is made up of 10 amino acids. The CDR3 DNA is TGCAGCGACACCTCAGATGGCTACACCTTC. The encoded protein is CSDTSDGYTF. The complete variable domain, with remaining parts taken from reference TRBV29-1 and TRBJ1-2, reads SAVISQKPSRDICQRGTSLTIQCQVDSQVTMMFWYRQQPGQSLTLIATANQGSEATYESGFVIDKFPISRPNLTFSTLTVSNMSPEDSSIYLCSDTSDGYTFGSGTRLTVV.

The gene calls are TRBV4-2 and TRBJ1-2; 7 positions match TRBD1. Trimming at V came to 4 bases and at J to 7 bases, leaving 12 bases not matched to a gene. CDR1 LGHNA and CDR2 YNFKEQ come from the germline V gene. The CDR3 is 15 amino acids. This CDR3 reads CASSPTGTTGSGYTF. In DNA, the CDR3 is TGTGCCAGCAGCCCGACAGGGACGACTGGGAGTGGCTACACCTTC.

This chain links TRBV5-5 with TRBJ2-3; a possible D gene is TRBD1 (6 bases). Germline CDR1 is SGHKS and CDR2 is YYEKEE (reference sequence). The CDR3 totals 13 residues. V was cut by 3 bases and J by 4 bases, with 9 bases left in between. CDR3 protein: CASSYRDPDTQYF. CDR3 in DNA: TGTGCCAGCAGCTACAGGGATCCAGATACGCAGTATTTT.